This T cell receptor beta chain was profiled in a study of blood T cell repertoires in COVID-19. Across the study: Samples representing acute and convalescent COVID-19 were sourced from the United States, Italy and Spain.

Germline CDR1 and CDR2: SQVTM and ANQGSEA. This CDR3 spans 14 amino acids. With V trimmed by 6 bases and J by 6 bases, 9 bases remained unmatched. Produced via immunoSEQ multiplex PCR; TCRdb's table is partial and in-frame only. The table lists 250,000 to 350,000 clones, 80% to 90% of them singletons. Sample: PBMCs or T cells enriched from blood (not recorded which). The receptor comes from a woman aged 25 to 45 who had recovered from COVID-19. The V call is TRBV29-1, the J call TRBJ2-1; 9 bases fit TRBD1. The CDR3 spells CSVPRDRVGNEQFF. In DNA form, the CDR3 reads TGCAGCGTCCCCCGGGACAGGGTGGGCAATGAGCAGTTCTTC.